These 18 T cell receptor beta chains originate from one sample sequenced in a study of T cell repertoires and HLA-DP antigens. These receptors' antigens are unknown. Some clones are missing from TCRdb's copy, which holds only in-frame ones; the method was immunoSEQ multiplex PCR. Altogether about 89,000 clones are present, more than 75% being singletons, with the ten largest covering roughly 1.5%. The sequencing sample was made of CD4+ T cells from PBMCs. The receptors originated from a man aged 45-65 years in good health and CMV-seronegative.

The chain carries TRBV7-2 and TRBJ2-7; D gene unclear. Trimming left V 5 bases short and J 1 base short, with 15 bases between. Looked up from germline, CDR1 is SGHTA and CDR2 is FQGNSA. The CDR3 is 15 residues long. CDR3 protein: CASSLAPGRSYEQYF. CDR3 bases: TGTGCCAGCAGCCTTGCCCCCGGCAGGTCCTACGAGCAGTACTTC.

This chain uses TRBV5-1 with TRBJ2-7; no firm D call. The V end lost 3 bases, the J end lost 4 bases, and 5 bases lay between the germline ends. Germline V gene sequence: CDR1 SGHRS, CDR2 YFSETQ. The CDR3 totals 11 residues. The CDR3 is CASSSNYEQYF. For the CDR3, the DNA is TGCGCCAGCAGCTCTAATTACGAGCAGTACTTC.

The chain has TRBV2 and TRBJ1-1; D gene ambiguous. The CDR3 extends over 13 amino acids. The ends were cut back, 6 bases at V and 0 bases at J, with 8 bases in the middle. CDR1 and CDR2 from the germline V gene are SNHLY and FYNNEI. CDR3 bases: TGTGCCAGCAGGGATGCGGTGAACACTGAAGCTTTCTTT. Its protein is CASRDAVNTEAFF.

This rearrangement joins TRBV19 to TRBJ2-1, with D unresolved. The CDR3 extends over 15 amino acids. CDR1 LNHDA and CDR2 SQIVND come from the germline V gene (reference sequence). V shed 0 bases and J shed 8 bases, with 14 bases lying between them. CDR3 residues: CASSIDRWTGYEQFF. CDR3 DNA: TGTGCCAGTAGTATAGACAGGTGGACGGGCTATGAGCAGTTCTTC. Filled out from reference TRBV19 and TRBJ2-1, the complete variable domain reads DGGITQSPKYLFRKEGQNVTLSCEQNLNHDAMYWYRQDPGQGLRLIYYSQIVNDFQKGDIAEGYSVSREKKESFPLTVTSAQKNPTAFYLCASSIDRWTGYEQFFGPGTRLTVL.

CDR3 coding DNA: TGTGCCAGGTACCACGCGCAAGAGACCCAGTACTTC. It encodes CARYHAQETQYF. The chain links TRBV5-5 to TRBJ2-5; D gene ambiguous. Germline lookup yields CDR1 SGHKS and CDR2 YYEKEE (reference sequence). V dropped 8 bases and J dropped 2 bases, with 10 bases sitting between them. CDR3 length: 12 residues.

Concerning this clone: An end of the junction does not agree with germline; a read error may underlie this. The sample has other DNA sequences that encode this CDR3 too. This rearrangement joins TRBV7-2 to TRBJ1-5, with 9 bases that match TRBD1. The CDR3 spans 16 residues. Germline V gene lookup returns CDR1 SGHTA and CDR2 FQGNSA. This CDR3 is CASSLATGGSNQPQHF. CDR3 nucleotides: TGTGCTAGCAGCTTAGCGACAGGGGGGAGCAATCAGCCCCAGCATTTT.

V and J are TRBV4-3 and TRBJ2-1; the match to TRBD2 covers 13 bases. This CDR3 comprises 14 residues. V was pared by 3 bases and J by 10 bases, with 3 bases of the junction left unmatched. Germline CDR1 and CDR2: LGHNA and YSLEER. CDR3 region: CASSQGLAGYEQFF. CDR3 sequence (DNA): TGCGCCAGCAGCCAGGGACTAGCGGGATACGAGCAGTTCTTC.

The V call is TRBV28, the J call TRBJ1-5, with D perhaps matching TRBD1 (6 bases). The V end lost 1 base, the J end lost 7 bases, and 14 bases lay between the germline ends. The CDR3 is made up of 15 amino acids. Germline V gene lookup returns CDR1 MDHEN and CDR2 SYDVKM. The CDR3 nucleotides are TGTGCCAGCAGTTTATCCCGCAGGGGAGAACAGCCCCAGCATTTT. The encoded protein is CASSLSRRGEQPQHF.

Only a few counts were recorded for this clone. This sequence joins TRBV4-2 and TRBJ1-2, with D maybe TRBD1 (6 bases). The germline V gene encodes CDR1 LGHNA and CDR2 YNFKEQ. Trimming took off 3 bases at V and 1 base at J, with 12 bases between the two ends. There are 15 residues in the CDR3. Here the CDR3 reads CASSQPDRINYGYTF. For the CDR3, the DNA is TGTGCCAGCAGCCAGCCGGACAGAATTAACTATGGCTACACCTTC.

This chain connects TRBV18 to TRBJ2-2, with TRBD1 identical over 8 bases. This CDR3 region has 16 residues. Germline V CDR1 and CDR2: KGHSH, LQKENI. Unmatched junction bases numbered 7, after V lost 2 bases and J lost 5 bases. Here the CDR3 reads CASSPSDRGRTGELFF. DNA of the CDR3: TGTGCCAGCTCACCAAGCGACAGGGGAAGGACCGGGGAGCTGTTTTTT.

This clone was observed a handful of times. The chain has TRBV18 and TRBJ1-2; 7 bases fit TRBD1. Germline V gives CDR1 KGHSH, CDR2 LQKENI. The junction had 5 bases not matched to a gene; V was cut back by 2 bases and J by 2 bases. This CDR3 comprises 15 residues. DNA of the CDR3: TGTGCCAGCTCACCAACAGGGGCCCGAAACTATGGCTACACCTTC. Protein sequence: CASSPTGARNYGYTF.

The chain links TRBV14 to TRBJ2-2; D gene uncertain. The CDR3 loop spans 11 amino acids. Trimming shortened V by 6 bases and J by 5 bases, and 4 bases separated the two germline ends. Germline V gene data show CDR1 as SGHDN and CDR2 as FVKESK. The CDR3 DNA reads TGTGCCAGCAGTCAAACCGGGGAGCTGTTTTTT. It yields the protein CASSQTGELFF.

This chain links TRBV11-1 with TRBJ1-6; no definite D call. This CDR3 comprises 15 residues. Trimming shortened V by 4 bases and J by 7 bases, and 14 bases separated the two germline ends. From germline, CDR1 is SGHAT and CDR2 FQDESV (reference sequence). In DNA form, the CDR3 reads TGTGCCAGCAGCTCTTTAGGATGGATGAATTCACCCCTCCACTTT. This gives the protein CASSSLGWMNSPLHF. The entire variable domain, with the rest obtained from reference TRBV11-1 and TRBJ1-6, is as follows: EAEVAQSPRYKITEKSQAVAFWCDPISGHATLYWYRQILGQGPELLVQFQDESVVDDSQLPKDRFSAERLKGVDSTLKIQPAELGDSAMYLCASSSLGWMNSPLHFGNGTRLTVT.

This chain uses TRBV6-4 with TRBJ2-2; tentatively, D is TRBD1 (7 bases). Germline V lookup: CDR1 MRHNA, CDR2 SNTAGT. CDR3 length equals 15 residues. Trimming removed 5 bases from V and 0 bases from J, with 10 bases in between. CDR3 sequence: CASSRGTANTGELFF. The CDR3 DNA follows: TGTGCCAGCAGTCGGGGGACAGCGAACACCGGGGAGCTGTTTTTT.

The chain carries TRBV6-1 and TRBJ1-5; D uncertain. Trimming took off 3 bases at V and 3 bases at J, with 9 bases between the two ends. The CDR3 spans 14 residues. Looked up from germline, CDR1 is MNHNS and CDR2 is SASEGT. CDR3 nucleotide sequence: TGTGCCAGCAGTGATGGACTGACCAATCAGCCCCAGCATTTT. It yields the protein CASSDGLTNQPQHF.

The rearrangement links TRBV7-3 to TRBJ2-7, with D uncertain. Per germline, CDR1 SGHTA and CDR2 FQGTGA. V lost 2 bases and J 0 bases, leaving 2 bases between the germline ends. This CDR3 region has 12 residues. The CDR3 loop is CASSLYSYEQYF. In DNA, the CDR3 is TGTGCCAGCAGCTTATACTCCTACGAGCAGTACTTC.

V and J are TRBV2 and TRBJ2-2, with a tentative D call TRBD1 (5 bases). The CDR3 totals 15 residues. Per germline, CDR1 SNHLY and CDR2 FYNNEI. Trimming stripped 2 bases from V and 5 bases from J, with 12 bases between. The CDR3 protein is CASSESQGRTGELFF. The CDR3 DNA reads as TGTGCCAGCAGTGAAAGTCAGGGTAGGACCGGGGAGCTGTTTTTT.

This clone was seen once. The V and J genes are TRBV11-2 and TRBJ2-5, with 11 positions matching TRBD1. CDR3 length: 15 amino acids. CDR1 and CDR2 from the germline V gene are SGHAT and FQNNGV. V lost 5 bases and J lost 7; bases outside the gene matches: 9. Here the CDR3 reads CASSADRGPSGTQYF. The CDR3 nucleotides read TGTGCCAGCAGCGCGGACAGGGGGCCGTCGGGGACCCAGTACTTC.